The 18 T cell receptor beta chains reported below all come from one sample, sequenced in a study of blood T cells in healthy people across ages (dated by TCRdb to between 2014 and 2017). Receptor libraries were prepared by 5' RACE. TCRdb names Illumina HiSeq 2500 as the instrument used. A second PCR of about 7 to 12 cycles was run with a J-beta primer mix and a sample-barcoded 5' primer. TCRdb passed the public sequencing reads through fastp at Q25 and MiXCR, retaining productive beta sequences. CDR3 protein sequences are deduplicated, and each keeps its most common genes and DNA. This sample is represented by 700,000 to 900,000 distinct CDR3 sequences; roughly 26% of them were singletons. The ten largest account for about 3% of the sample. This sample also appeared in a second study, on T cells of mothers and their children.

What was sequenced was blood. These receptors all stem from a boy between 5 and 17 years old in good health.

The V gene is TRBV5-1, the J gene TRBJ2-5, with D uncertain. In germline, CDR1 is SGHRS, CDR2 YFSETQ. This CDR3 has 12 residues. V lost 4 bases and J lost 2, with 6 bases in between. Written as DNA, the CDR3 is TGCGCCAGCAGCGTAGTACAAGAGACCCAGTACTTC. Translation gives CASSVVQETQYF.

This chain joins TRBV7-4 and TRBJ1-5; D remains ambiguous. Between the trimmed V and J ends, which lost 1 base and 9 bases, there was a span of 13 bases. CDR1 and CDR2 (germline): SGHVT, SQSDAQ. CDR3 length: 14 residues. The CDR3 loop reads CASSLGLGITPQHF. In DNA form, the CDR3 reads TGTGCCAGCAGCTTAGGACTAGGGATCACGCCCCAGCATTTT.

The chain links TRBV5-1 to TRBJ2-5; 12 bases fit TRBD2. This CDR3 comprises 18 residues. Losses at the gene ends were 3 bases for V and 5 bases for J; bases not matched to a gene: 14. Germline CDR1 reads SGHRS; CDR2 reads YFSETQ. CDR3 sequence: CASSSTSGGSRLQETQYF. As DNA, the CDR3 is TGCGCCAGCAGCTCGACTAGCGGGGGCTCCAGACTCCAGGAGACCCAGTACTTC.

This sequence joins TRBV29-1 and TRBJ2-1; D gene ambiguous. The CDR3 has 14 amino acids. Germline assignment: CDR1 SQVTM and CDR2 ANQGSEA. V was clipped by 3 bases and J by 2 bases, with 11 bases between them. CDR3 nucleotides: TGCAGCGTTGATGGAGTAGGCCCCTACAATGAGCAGTTCTTC. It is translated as CSVDGVGPYNEQFF.

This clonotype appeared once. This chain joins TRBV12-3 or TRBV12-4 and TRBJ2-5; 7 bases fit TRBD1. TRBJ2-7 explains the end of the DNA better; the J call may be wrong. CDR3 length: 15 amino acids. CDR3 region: CASSPAQGRSYEQYF. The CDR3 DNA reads TGTGCCAGCAGTCCCGCACAGGGGCGGTCCTACGAGCAGTACTTC.

Written as DNA, the CDR3 is TGTGCCAGCAGCTTAGCGCTCGACAGATTGGTCTCACCCCTCCACTTT. This sequence encodes CASSLALDRLVSPLHF. The rearrangement links TRBV7-9 to TRBJ1-6; a weak D match, TRBD1 (5 bases). CDR3 size: 16 residues. V gave up 0 bases and J gave up 10 bases, with 16 bases separating them. Per germline, CDR1 SEHNR and CDR2 FQNEAQ (reference sequence).

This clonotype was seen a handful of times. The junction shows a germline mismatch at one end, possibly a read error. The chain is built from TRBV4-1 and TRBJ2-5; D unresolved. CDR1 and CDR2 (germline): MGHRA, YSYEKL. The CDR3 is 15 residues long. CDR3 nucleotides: TGCGCCAGCAGCCAAGTCGTAACAATAAGAGAGCCCCAGTACTTC. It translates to CASSQVVTIREPQYF.

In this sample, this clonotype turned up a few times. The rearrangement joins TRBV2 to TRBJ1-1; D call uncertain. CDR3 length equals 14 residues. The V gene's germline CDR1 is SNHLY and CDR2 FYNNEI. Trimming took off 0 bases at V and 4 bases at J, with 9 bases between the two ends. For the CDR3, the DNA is TGTGCCAGCAGTGAAGCGACCGCTGCCACTGAAGCTTTCTTT. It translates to CASSEATAATEAFF.

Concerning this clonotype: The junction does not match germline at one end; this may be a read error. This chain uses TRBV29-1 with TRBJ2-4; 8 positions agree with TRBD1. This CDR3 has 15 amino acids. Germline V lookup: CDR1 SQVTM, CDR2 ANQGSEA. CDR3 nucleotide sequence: TGCAGCGCTTCAAACCCAGGGGGCACCAAAAACATTCGGTACTTC. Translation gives CSASNPGGTKNIRYF.

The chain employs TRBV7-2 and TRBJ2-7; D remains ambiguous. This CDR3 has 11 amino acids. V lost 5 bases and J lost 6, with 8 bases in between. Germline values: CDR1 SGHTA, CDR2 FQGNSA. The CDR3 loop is CASSPSIEQYF. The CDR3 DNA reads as TGTGCCAGCAGCCCTTCCATCGAGCAGTACTTC. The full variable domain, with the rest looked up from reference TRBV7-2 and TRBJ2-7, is GAGVSQSPSNKVTEKGKDVELRCDPISGHTALYWYRQSLGQGLEFLIYFQGNSAPDKSGLPSDRFSAERTGGSVSTLTIQRTQQEDSAVYLCASSPSIEQYFGPGTRLTVT.

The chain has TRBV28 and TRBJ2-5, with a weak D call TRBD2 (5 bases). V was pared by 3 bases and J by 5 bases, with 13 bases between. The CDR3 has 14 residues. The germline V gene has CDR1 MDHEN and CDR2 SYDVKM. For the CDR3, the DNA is TGTGCCAGCAGTTTTCGGGGTTCTAGGGAGACCCAGTACTTC. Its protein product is CASSFRGSRETQYF.

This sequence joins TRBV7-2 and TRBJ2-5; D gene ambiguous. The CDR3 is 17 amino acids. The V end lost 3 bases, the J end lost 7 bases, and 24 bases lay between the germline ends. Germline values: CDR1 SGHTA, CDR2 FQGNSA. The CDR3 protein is CASSFTGVGTPSGTQYF. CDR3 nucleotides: TGTGCCAGCAGCTTTACGGGTGTAGGTACCCCAAGTGGGACCCAGTACTTC. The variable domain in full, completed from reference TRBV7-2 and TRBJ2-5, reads GAGVSQSPSNKVTEKGKDVELRCDPISGHTALYWYRQSLGQGLEFLIYFQGNSAPDKSGLPSDRFSAERTGGSVSTLTIQRTQQEDSAVYLCASSFTGVGTPSGTQYFGPGTRLLVL.

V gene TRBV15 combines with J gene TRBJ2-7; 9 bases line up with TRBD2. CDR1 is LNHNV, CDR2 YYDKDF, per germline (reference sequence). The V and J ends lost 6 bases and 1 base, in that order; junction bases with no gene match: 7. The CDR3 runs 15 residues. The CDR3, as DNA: TGTGCCACCAGTCTACTAGCGGGCGCTTCCTACGAGCAGTACTTC. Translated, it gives CATSLLAGASYEQYF.

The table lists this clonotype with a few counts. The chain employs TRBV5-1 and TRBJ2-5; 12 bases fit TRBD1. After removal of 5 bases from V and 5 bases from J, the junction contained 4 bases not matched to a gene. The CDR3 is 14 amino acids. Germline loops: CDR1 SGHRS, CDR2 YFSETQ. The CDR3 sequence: CASRGTGGAETQYF. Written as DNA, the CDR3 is TGCGCCAGCAGAGGGACAGGGGGCGCGGAGACCCAGTACTTC.

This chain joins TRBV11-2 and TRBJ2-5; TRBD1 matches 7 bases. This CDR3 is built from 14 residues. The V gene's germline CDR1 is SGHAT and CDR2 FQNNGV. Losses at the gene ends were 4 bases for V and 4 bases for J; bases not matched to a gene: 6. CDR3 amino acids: CASSSGQWIETQYF. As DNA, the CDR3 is TGTGCCAGCAGCTCGGGACAGTGGATAGAGACCCAGTACTTC.

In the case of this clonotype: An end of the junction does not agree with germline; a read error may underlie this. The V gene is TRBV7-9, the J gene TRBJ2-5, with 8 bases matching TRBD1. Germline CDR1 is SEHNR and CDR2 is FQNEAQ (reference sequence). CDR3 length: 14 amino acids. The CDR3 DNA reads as TGTGCCACCAGCGAGGGACAGGCCCAAGAGACCCAGTACTTC. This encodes CATSEGQAQETQYF.

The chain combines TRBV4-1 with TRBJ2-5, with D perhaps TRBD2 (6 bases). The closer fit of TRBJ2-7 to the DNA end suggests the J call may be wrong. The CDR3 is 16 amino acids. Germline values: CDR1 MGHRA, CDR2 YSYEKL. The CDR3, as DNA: TGCGCCAGCAGCAAAGGGGACTGGGCAATGTTGTACGAGCAGTACTTC. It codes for CASSKGDWAMLYEQYF.

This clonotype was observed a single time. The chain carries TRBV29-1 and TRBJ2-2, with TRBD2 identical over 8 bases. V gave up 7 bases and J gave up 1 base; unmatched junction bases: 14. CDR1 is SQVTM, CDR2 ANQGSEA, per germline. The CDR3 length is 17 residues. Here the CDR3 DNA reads TGCAGCGCCCGGGGGCTAGCGGGCAACTTGAACACCGGGGAGCTGTTTTTT. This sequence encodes CSARGLAGNLNTGELFF.